The table lists the clone carrying this T cell receptor (beta chain) with many counts. This sample is part of a study of regulatory T cells in long-lasting Graves disease. V was trimmed by 8 bases and J by 2 bases, leaving 18 bases between them. The CDR3 runs 16 residues. CDR1 and CDR2 from the germline V gene are LNHNV and YYDKDF (reference sequence). Relying on iRepertoire HTBI primers and Arm-PCR of CDR3 regions, the team built TCR beta libraries. TCRdb re-called the multiplex PCR reads with MiXCR, one entry per CDR3 protein. This sample carries around 400,000 distinct CDR3 sequences, roughly 10% of them seen once, and the ten largest clones take around 18%. Time point in this sample: newly diagnosed GD, antithyroid drugs for less than 3 months. The TCR library was made from RNA that had been extracted from PBMCs in TRIzol. All patients originated from an endocrinology department located in Xi'an, China.

This sample was also put to use in a study of T cells in Graves' hyperthyroidism and ophthalmopathy.

The chain employs TRBV15 and TRBJ2-2; possibly TRBD1 for D (6 bases). Sequenced here: peripheral blood mononuclear cells (PBMCs), sampled at new diagnosis, from a patient treated with antithyroid drugs. This TCR was sampled from a woman between 18 and 29 years old with Graves disease. CDR3 DNA: TGTGCCACCCAAAGGGGGTGGGGGTCCAACACCGGGGAGCTGTTTTTT. It encodes CATQRGWGSNTGELFF.